The rows below give T cell receptor beta chains drawn from one sample of a study of blood T cell repertoires in COVID-19. Sequenced by immunoSEQ multiplex PCR; TCRdb stores in-frame clones only, minus some. The data show about 33,000 clones, with approximately 86% seen just once and approximately 6.7% held by the top ten. The sequencing sample was made of peripheral blood. The receptors derive from a human donor in a cohort sampled during active COVID-19. Each CDR3 is given with its conserved first and last residue. D genes are given only for firm matches. Where a row states a size, it is once, few, many or the class of an expanded clone; other rows omit it.

j_gene | d_gene | v_gene | abundance | CDR3aa | CDR3nt
TRBJ2-7 | NA | TRBV14 | NA | CASSQDIPGVHEQYF | TGTGCCAGCAGCCAAGATATACCAGGGGTTCACGAGCAGTACTTC
TRBJ1-1 | NA | TRBV6-5 | NA | CASSYDRGLNTEAFF | TGTGCCAGCAGTTACGACCGCGGATTGAACACTGAAGCTTTCTTT
TRBJ2-2 | TRBD2 | TRBV9 | once | CASSEGLAGENTGELFF | TGTGCCAGCAGCGAAGGACTAGCGGGGGAGAACACCGGGGAGCTGTTTTTT
TRBJ2-3 | TRBD1 | TRBV9 | NA | CASSVGQGGTDTQYF | TGTGCCAGCAGCGTAGGACAGGGGGGCACAGATACGCAGTATTTT
TRBJ2-2 | NA | TRBV5-1 | NA | CASSASANTGELFF | TGCGCCAGCAGCGCCAGCGCGAACACCGGGGAGCTGTTTTTT
TRBJ2-5 | TRBD1 | TRBV2 | NA | CASSERDSRQETQYF | TGTGCCAGCAGTGAAAGGGACAGCCGCCAAGAGACCCAGTACTTC
TRBJ2-7 | NA | TRBV19 | once | CASSYGTGVGYEQYF | TGTGCCAGTAGTTACGGGACGGGAGTAGGCTACGAGCAGTACTTC
TRBJ2-1 | NA | TRBV6-5 | NA | CASSYSQRNEQFF | TGTGCCAGCAGTTACTCTCAACGGAATGAGCAGTTCTTC
TRBJ2-1 | TRBD1 | TRBV27 | once | CASSLIRTGFNEQFF | TGTGCCAGCAGTTTAATCCGGACAGGGTTCAATGAGCAGTTCTTC
TRBJ2-3 | NA | TRBV7-6 | NA | CASSLTLMRGGADTQYF | TGTGCCAGCAGCTTAACCCTCATGCGGGGCGGGGCAGATACGCAGTATTTT
TRBJ1-6 | NA | TRBV5-6 | NA | CASSRGVNNSPLHF | TGTGCCAGCAGCCGGGGAGTAAATAATTCACCCCTCCACTTT
TRBJ2-1 | TRBD1 | TRBV18 | NA | CASSDSGTGRSNEQFF | TGTGCCAGCTCCGACTCCGGGACAGGGAGGTCCAATGAGCAGTTCTTC
TRBJ2-3 | TRBD2 | TRBV19 | NA | CATHGQSGRGDTQYF | TGTGCCACACATGGGCAAAGCGGGAGGGGAGATACGCAGTATTTT
TRBJ1-1 | NA | TRBV6-6 | NA | CASRGGAADTEAFF | TGTGCCAGCAGGGGTGGGGCTGCGGACACTGAAGCTTTCTTT
TRBJ2-7 | NA | TRBV7-2 | NA | CASSSGLTDYEQYF | TGTGCCAGCAGCTCGGGACTCACGGACTACGAGCAGTACTTC
TRBJ2-1 | NA | TRBV5-6 | NA | CASSLDSVRSYNEQFF | TGTGCCAGCAGCTTAGATAGTGTTCGCTCCTACAATGAGCAGTTCTTC
TRBJ2-1 | NA | TRBV7-8 | NA | CASSLLGGAFYNEQFF | TGTGCCAGCAGCTTATTAGGGGGGGCCTTCTACAATGAGCAGTTCTTC
TRBJ1-2 | NA | TRBV11-2 | NA | CASSLDETGPNYGYTF | TGTGCCAGCAGCTTAGATGAAACAGGACCTAACTATGGCTACACCTTC
TRBJ1-1 | TRBD1 | TRBV6-5 | NA | CASSYEGQVTTEAFF | TGTGCCAGCAGTTACGAGGGACAGGTAACAACTGAAGCTTTCTTT
TRBJ1-1 | NA | TRBV20-1 | few | CSASRGPLNTEAFF | TGCAGTGCTAGTCGGGGTCCACTGAACACTGAAGCTTTCTTT
TRBJ2-5 | TRBD1 | TRBV2 | few | CATGQVAETQYF | TGTGCCACCGGACAGGTAGCTGAGACCCAGTACTTC
TRBJ2-1 | NA | TRBV29-1 | once | CSVEGALSSYNEQFF | TGCAGCGTTGAGGGGGCGCTCAGCTCCTACAATGAGCAGTTCTTC
TRBJ1-5 | NA | TRBV28 | NA | CASSPPLYSNQPQHF | TGTGCCAGCAGCCCTCCACTGTATAGCAATCAGCCCCAGCATTTT
TRBJ1-4 | NA | TRBV18 | NA | CASSQTQNEKLFF | TGTGCCAGCTCACAAACGCAGAATGAAAAACTGTTTTTT
TRBJ1-1 | NA | TRBV5-7 | NA | CASSLSYSRDSAFF | TGTGCCAGCAGCTTGTCATACTCCCGGGACTCGGCTTTCTTT
TRBJ2-5 | NA | TRBV3-1/TRBV3-2 | NA | CASSQRGKETQYF | TGTGCCAGCAGCCAACGGGGAAAGGAGACCCAGTACTTC
TRBJ2-7 | TRBD1 | TRBV27 | NA | CASRQGALPYEQYF | TGTGCCAGCCGACAGGGGGCGCTGCCCTACGAGCAGTACTTC
TRBJ2-7 | TRBD1 | TRBV29-1 | NA | CSVLAQGANEQYF | TGCAGCGTTCTTGCCCAGGGGGCAAACGAGCAGTACTTC
TRBJ1-4 | NA | TRBV18 | few | CASSPKGQPRRGEKLFF | TGTGCCAGCTCACCAAAGGGCCAACCGAGACGGGGGGAAAAACTGTTTTTT